This TCR beta chain was documented in a study of blood T cell repertoires in COVID-19. Germline lookup yields CDR1 SEHNR and CDR2 FQNEAQ (reference sequence). Between the trimmed V and J ends, which lost 5 bases and 2 bases, there was a span of 20 bases. The CDR3 is 17 amino acids. All enrollees were about 18 to 89 years old and from fewer than 30 US areas. Exposed study participants had met a COVID-19 case within 2 weeks before entry. The protocol was immunoSEQ multiplex PCR, while the TCRdb copy is restricted to in-frame clones and leaves out a portion. The sample holds approximately 150,000 clones; roughly 87% are singletons and the top ten take less than 5%.

The sequenced material came from PBMCs or T cells enriched from blood (not recorded which). The chain combines TRBV7-9 with TRBJ2-3; a possible D gene is TRBD1 (5 bases). The receptor's source is a woman aged 40 to 50 who had been exposed to COVID-19. CDR3 amino acids: CASSPPVWTSTTDTQYF. DNA for the CDR3: TGTGCCAGCAGCCCCCCCGTATGGACATCTACCACAGATACGCAGTATTTT.